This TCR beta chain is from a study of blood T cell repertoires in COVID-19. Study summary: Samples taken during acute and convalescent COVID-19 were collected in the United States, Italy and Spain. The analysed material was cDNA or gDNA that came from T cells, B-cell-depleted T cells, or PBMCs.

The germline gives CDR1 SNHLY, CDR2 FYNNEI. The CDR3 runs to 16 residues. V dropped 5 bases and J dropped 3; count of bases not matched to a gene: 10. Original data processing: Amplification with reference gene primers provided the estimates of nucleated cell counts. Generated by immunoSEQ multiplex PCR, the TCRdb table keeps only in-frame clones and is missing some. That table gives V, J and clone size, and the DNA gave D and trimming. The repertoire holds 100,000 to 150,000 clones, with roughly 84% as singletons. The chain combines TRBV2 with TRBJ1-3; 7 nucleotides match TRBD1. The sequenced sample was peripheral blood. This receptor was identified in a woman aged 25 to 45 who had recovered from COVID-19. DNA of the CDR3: TGTGCCAGCAGTCAACAGAGACAGGGTCTTGGAAACACCATATATTTT. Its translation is CASSQQRQGLGNTIYF.